This TCR beta chain derives from a study of T cells in Graves' hyperthyroidism and ophthalmopathy. This clonotype was recorded many times. Its antigen is as yet unknown. Diagnoses were established using clinical symptoms, serum thyroxine and TRAb, thyroid ultrasound and orbital computed tomography. Overall study findings and caveats: Ophthalmopathy could be told apart from stable hyperthyroidism with a 13 V-J model.

Researchers amplified the TCR beta CDR3 regions from RNA transcripts. Researchers ran a first-round RT-PCR on the TCR CDR3 using the HTBI primer set. TCRdb processed the multiplex PCR reads anew with MiXCR; each CDR3 protein has one entry. The repertoire has approximately 510,000 distinct CDR3 sequences, 40% to 55% of them found once; the top ten carry 35% to 50%. CDR1 and CDR2 from the germline V gene are SGHVS and FNYEAQ. The CDR3 runs to 14 residues. Trimming removed 2 bases from V and 2 bases from J; junction bases left unmatched: 2. The rearrangement links TRBV7-6 to TRBJ1-1; 7 bases fit TRBD1. Sequencing used peripheral blood or thyroid tissue (not recorded which). The source is an adult woman with Graves' disease, either hyperthyroidism or ophthalmopathy (not recorded which). The CDR3 region has the DNA TGTGCCAGCAGCTTAAGGGACAGTAACACTGAAGCTTTCTTT. Amino acid sequence: CASSLRDSNTEAFF.